The 30 T cell receptor beta chains presented below share a single source sample, sequenced in a study of blood T cells in healthy people across ages. It was with a sample-barcoded 5' primer and a J-beta primer mix that a second PCR of about 6 to 12 cycles was run. TCRdb reanalysed the 5' RACE reads using MiXCR and keeps one entry per CDR3 protein. The data contain 630,000 or so distinct CDR3 sequences, roughly 32% of them seen just once; the ten biggest clones take up roughly 15%. Sequenced: blood. The receptors here all came from a woman older than 75 in good health.

This clonotype showed up many times. V and J are TRBV2 and TRBJ2-7, with TRBD2 matching 7 bases. Germline lookup yields CDR1 SNHLY and CDR2 FYNNEI. Germline trimming cut 4 bases from V and 2 bases from J; bases unmatched to any gene: 5. The CDR3 extends over 14 amino acids. CDR3 sequence (DNA): TGTGCCAGCAGTGTCAGCGGGGTACCCTACGAGCAGTACTTC. As protein: CASSVSGVPYEQYF.

The rearrangement uses TRBV20-1 and TRBJ2-7, with 9 nucleotides matching TRBD2. Germline V lookup: CDR1 DFQATT, CDR2 SNEGSKA (reference sequence). This CDR3 has 14 residues. Trimming cost V 3 bases and J 7 bases; bases outside gene matches: 10. This CDR3 reads CSASNSGGLTEQYF. CDR3 nucleotide sequence: TGCAGTGCTAGTAATAGCGGGGGACTTACAGAGCAGTACTTC.

This clonotype was recorded a few times. One junction end disagrees with the germline gene, perhaps due to a read error. The chain employs TRBV30 and TRBJ1-3; TRBD1 aligns across 7 bases. The V gene's germline CDR1 is GTSNPN and CDR2 SVGIG (reference sequence). This CDR3 is built from 15 residues. The CDR3 protein is CAWSGDSSSGNTIYF. Here the CDR3 DNA reads TGTGCCTGGAGTGGGGACAGTAGTTCTGGGAACACCATATATTTT.

This chain connects TRBV19 to TRBJ2-1, with 8 bases aligning to TRBD1. Trimming at V came to 5 bases and at J to 4 bases, leaving 13 bases not matched to a gene. Germline V gene data show CDR1 as LNHDA and CDR2 as SQIVND (reference sequence). This CDR3 comprises 17 residues. CDR3 amino acids: CASSPRQGSMSYNEQFF. CDR3 nucleotide sequence: TGTGCCAGTAGTCCCAGACAGGGGTCGATGAGTTACAATGAGCAGTTCTTC.

This clonotype was counted ten times or more. J is TRBJ1-5 and V is TRBV7-9; a weak D match, TRBD1 (5 bases). Germline V gene lookup returns CDR1 SEHNR and CDR2 FQNEAQ (reference sequence). This CDR3 contains 15 residues. The V end was cut by 6 bases, the J end by 4 bases, with 16 bases between. CDR3: CASSLSGQGNQPQHF. CDR3 in DNA: TGTGCCAGCAGTTTGTCAGGGCAGGGTAATCAGCCCCAGCATTTT. The whole variable domain, filled in from reference TRBV7-9 and TRBJ1-5, reads DTGVSQNPRHKITKRGQNVTFRCDPISEHNRLYWYRQTLGQGPEFLTYFQNEAQLEKSRLLSDRFSAERPKGSFSTLEIQRTEQGDSAMYLCASSLSGQGNQPQHFGDGTRLSIL.

This clonotype was observed a few times. The J gene is TRBJ2-3, the V gene TRBV29-1; TRBD2 aligns across 12 bases. Germline V gene lookup returns CDR1 SQVTM and CDR2 ANQGSEA. This CDR3 spans 14 amino acids. Trimming at V came to 4 bases and at J to 7 bases, leaving 6 bases not matched to a gene. In DNA form, the CDR3 reads TGCAGCGTTGGTGGACTAGCGGGGTCCCATACGCAGTATTTT. This codes for CSVGGLAGSHTQYF.

A remark on this clonotype: One end of the junction does not line up with germline, which may come from a read error. The rearrangement links TRBV30 to TRBJ2-1, with D hard to call. The germline V gene encodes CDR1 GTSNPN and CDR2 SVGIG (reference sequence). This CDR3 is built from 13 residues. The CDR3 nucleotides read TGTGCCTGGAGTGTAGGGAATCCCCAAGAGCAGTTTTTC. Translating gives CAWSVGNPQEQFF.

This clonotype was observed at least ten times. The genes are TRBV5-1 and TRBJ2-5; 7 bases map to TRBD2. J was trimmed by 3 bases and V by 4 bases; bases with no gene match: 6. The CDR3 consists of 14 residues. Germline V lookup: CDR1 SGHRS, CDR2 YFSETQ. The CDR3 DNA follows: TGCGCCAGCAGCAGAGGACGGGGGGAAGAGACCCAGTACTTC. Protein sequence: CASSRGRGEETQYF.

This clonotype has ten or more counts. The chain is built from TRBV20-1 and TRBJ2-7; 8 bases align to TRBD2. Germline V lookup: CDR1 DFQATT, CDR2 SNEGSKA (reference sequence). J lost 1 base, V lost 0 bases, and 5 bases had no gene match. CDR3 length: 15 residues. CDR3 nucleotide sequence: TGCAGTGCTAGAGATCCGCGGGGGGCGTCCTACGAGCAGTACTTC. It is translated as CSARDPRGASYEQYF.

The V and J genes are TRBV7-8 and TRBJ1-2, with D perhaps TRBD1 (6 bases). In germline, CDR1 is SGHVS, CDR2 FQNEAQ. The CDR3 is made up of 14 amino acids. Trimming pared 5 bases from V and 7 bases from J, leaving 17 bases between. The CDR3 protein is CASSLLQGWLGYTF. The CDR3 region has the DNA TGTGCCAGCAGCCTATTACAGGGTTGGCTTGGCTACACCTTC.

The V gene is TRBV7-9, the J gene TRBJ1-5; 9 positions match TRBD1. Losses at the gene ends were 4 bases for V and 4 bases for J; bases not matched to a gene: 5. Germline-derived CDR1 and CDR2 are SEHNR and FQNEAQ (reference sequence). The CDR3 runs 15 residues. This chain's CDR3 is CASSSQGAGNQPQHF. In DNA form, the CDR3 reads TGTGCCAGCAGCTCACAGGGGGCTGGGAATCAGCCCCAGCATTTT.

V gene TRBV9 combines with J gene TRBJ2-7; D gene ambiguous. There are 14 residues in the CDR3. Trimming stripped 0 bases from V and 1 base from J, with 8 bases between. Germline V gives CDR1 SGDLS, CDR2 YYNGEE. The CDR3 here is CASSVGSLSYEQYF. In nucleotides, the CDR3 is TGTGCCAGCAGCGTAGGGTCTCTTTCCTACGAGCAGTACTTC.

This rearrangement joins TRBV29-1 to TRBJ2-4; the D gene is possibly TRBD1 (5 bases). TRBJ2-7 matches the DNA end more closely, so the J call is doubtful. In germline, CDR1 is SQVTM, CDR2 ANQGSEA. The CDR3 is 13 residues long. The CDR3 reads CSVDTGPTYEQYF. CDR3 DNA sequence: TGCAGCGTTGACACAGGACCGACCTACGAGCAGTACTTC.

On this clonotype itself: A read error may be the cause here, since a much bigger clone is one base away. The V and J genes are TRBV4-1 and TRBJ2-1; the D gene is possibly TRBD1 (5 bases). Germline CDR1 is MGHRA and CDR2 is YSYEKL. The CDR3 consists of 13 residues. DNA of the CDR3: TGCGCCAGCAACCAACAGGATGGTAATGAGCAGTTCTTC. Residues: CASNQQDGNEQFF.

This clonotype has a count of ten or more. V and J are TRBV20-1 and TRBJ2-7; TRBD1 might be the D (6 bases). V was pared by 6 bases and J by 3 bases, with 12 bases between. The CDR3 spans 12 residues. Germline CDR1 is DFQATT and CDR2 is SNEGSKA (reference sequence). For the CDR3, the DNA is TGCAGTGCACCTACAGGGATCTACGAGCAGTACTTC. Its protein is CSAPTGIYEQYF.

At least ten counts were recorded for this clonotype. The V call is TRBV10-3, the J call TRBJ2-7; TRBD1 agrees at 7 bases. Looked up from germline, CDR1 is ENHRY and CDR2 is SYGVKD. The V segment lost 3 bases and the J segment 3 bases; nucleotides outside the gene matches: 8. CDR3 length: 15 residues. Here the CDR3 DNA reads TGTGCCATCAGTGACTCCGGGACAGTGTTCTACGAGCAGTACTTC. Translation gives CAISDSGTVFYEQYF.

Only a few counts were recorded for this clonotype. The chain couples TRBV9 to TRBJ2-2, with TRBD2 identical over 7 bases. This CDR3 spans 15 amino acids. Looked up from germline, CDR1 is SGDLS and CDR2 is YYNGEE. V lost 0 bases, J lost 4 bases, and 3 bases stayed unmatched. The chain's CDR3 is CASSVGLALTGELFF. For the CDR3, the DNA is TGTGCCAGCAGCGTAGGACTAGCTCTCACCGGGGAGCTGTTTTTT.

This clonotype came up many times. DNA for the CDR3: TGCGCCAGCAGCTTCGCACAGGGGGACAATTCACCCCTCCACTTT. Translated: CASSFAQGDNSPLHF. The chain is built from TRBV5-1 and TRBJ1-6; 8 bases match TRBD1. CDR1 is SGHRS, CDR2 YFSETQ, per germline. The V gene end was trimmed by 2 bases and the J gene end by 7 bases; junction bases not matched to a gene: 5. CDR3 length: 15 residues.

A single count supports this clonotype. Just one base apart from a much larger clone, this may be a read error. J is TRBJ2-1 and V is TRBV30, with D possibly being TRBD1 (5 bases). Germline CDR1 GTSNPN, CDR2 SVGIG (reference sequence). The CDR3 contains 12 residues. Trimming removed 1 base from V and 13 bases from J, with 14 bases in between. The CDR3 DNA sequence: TGTGCCTGGAGTGCGCAGGGTGTGACCCAGTTCTTC. It translates to CAWSAQGVTQFF.

This clonotype has more than one count but fewer than ten. This may be a read error: a much more frequent sequence differs by one nucleotide. V is TRBV14 and J is TRBJ2-4; D may be TRBD1 (5 bases). V lost 4 bases to trimming and J lost 13 bases, with 20 bases between them. This CDR3 comprises 14 residues. The germline gives CDR1 SGHDN, CDR2 FVKESK. The CDR3 spells CASSPQGSRNEQYF. CDR3 nucleotide sequence: TGTGCCAGCAGCCCGCAGGGAAGCCGCAATGAGCAGTACTTC. Together with reference TRBV14 and TRBJ2-4, the CDR3 gives the full variable domain: EAGVTQFPSHSVIEKGQTVTLRCDPISGHDNLYWYRRVMGKEIKFLLHFVKESKQDESGMPNNRFLAERTGGTYSTLKVQPAELEDSGVYFCASSPQGSRNEQYFGAGTRLSVL.

In this sample, this clonotype turned up many times. The chain employs TRBV4-3 and TRBJ2-7; the match to TRBD1 covers 7 bases. In germline, CDR1 is LGHNA, CDR2 YSLEER. CDR3 length: 14 amino acids. J gave up 7 bases and V 1 base, and 7 bases lay outside the gene matches. The CDR3 protein is CASSQADRSEEQYF. CDR3 in DNA: TGCGCCAGCAGCCAAGCGGACAGGTCGGAAGAGCAGTACTTC.

Here the CDR3 reads CASSSTWVQPQHF. The CDR3 DNA sequence: TGTGCCAGCAGTTCAACATGGGTCCAGCCCCAGCATTTT. This sequence joins TRBV6-1 and TRBJ1-5; D call uncertain. With 5 bases removed from V and 7 bases from J, the gap between germline ends came to 12 bases. CDR1 MNHNS and CDR2 SASEGT come from the germline V gene. The CDR3 spans 13 residues.

This clonotype was seen many times. The chain links TRBV27 to TRBJ1-2; D uncertain. Germline loops: CDR1 MNHEY, CDR2 SMNVEV (reference sequence). The CDR3 sequence is 15 residues long. Trimming took 4 bases from V and 2 from J, leaving 14 bases between them. Written as DNA, the CDR3 is TGTGCCAGCAGTTCTCCGGGCCCGGGCAACTATGGCTACACCTTC. This sequence encodes CASSSPGPGNYGYTF.

The rearrangement links TRBV7-9 to TRBJ1-1; possibly TRBD1 for D (6 bases). CDR3 length equals 14 residues. Germline V gene lookup returns CDR1 SEHNR and CDR2 FQNEAQ (reference sequence). Trimming shortened V by 2 bases and J by 2 bases, and 9 bases separated the two germline ends. CDR3 sequence: CASSLIQGNTEAFF. The CDR3 coding sequence is TGTGCCAGCAGCTTAATACAGGGAAACACTGAAGCTTTCTTT. Drawing the rest from reference TRBV7-9 and TRBJ1-1, the complete variable domain is DTGVSQNPRHKITKRGQNVTFRCDPISEHNRLYWYRQTLGQGPEFLTYFQNEAQLEKSRLLSDRFSAERPKGSFSTLEIQRTEQGDSAMYLCASSLIQGNTEAFFGQGTRLTVV.

This clonotype was seen ten or more times. The chain has TRBV5-1 and TRBJ2-1; TRBD1 matches 9 bases. The CDR3 contains 16 residues. V shed 4 bases, J shed 4 bases, and the junction held 9 bases outside the gene matches. Germline V gives CDR1 SGHRS, CDR2 YFSETQ. The CDR3 reads CASSVTGTGKYNEQFF. As DNA, the CDR3 is TGCGCCAGCAGCGTAACCGGGACAGGGAAATACAATGAGCAGTTCTTC.

This clonotype was seen many times. The chain employs TRBV10-3 and TRBJ1-1, with a weak D call TRBD1 (5 bases). This CDR3 is 13 amino acids long. The germline gives CDR1 ENHRY, CDR2 SYGVKD. Trimming took 7 bases from V and 4 from J, leaving 13 bases between them. CDR3 DNA sequence: TGTGCCATCACACGAGTGCAGGGCACTGAAGCTTTCTTT. Its protein is CAITRVQGTEAFF.

As DNA, the CDR3 is TGTGCCAGCGTGCTAGCGGGAAACAATGAGCAGTTCTTC. Its translation is CASVLAGNNEQFF. V is TRBV7-9 and J is TRBJ2-1, with 9 bases aligning to TRBD2. After removal of 8 bases from V and 5 bases from J, the junction contained 4 bases not matched to a gene. Germline CDR1 SEHNR, CDR2 FQNEAQ (reference sequence). The CDR3 loop spans 13 amino acids.

Worth noting for this clonotype: This may stem from a read error, because a much larger clone lies one nucleotide away. This chain connects TRBV6-2 or TRBV6-3 to TRBJ2-6, with D possibly being TRBD1 or TRBD2 (5 bases each). The CDR3 has 14 residues. Germline assignment: CDR1 MNHEY and CDR2 SVGEGT. DNA of the CDR3: TGTGCCAGTCTAGGAGGAACCGGGGCCAACGTCCGGACTTTC. Protein sequence: CASLGGTGANVRTF.

This chain links TRBV20-1 with TRBJ2-6, with unresolved D. Trimming left V 0 bases short and J 1 base short, with 10 bases between. CDR1 is DFQATT and CDR2 is SNEGSKA in the germline V gene (reference sequence). The CDR3 contains 16 residues. CDR3 protein: CSARESGWSGANVLTF. The CDR3 bases are TGCAGTGCTAGAGAATCCGGGTGGTCTGGGGCCAACGTCCTGACTTTC.

This clonotype has just a few counts. This chain uses TRBV7-8 with TRBJ2-1; TRBD1 agrees at 7 bases. The J call may not be correct, given that the DNA end is closer to TRBJ2-7. Germline V gene sequence: CDR1 SGHVS, CDR2 FQNEAQ. This CDR3 has 15 amino acids. DNA of the CDR3: TGTGCCAGCAGCCCGAGGGACAGACCCTACAATGAGCAGTACTTC. Its protein product is CASSPRDRPYNEQYF.